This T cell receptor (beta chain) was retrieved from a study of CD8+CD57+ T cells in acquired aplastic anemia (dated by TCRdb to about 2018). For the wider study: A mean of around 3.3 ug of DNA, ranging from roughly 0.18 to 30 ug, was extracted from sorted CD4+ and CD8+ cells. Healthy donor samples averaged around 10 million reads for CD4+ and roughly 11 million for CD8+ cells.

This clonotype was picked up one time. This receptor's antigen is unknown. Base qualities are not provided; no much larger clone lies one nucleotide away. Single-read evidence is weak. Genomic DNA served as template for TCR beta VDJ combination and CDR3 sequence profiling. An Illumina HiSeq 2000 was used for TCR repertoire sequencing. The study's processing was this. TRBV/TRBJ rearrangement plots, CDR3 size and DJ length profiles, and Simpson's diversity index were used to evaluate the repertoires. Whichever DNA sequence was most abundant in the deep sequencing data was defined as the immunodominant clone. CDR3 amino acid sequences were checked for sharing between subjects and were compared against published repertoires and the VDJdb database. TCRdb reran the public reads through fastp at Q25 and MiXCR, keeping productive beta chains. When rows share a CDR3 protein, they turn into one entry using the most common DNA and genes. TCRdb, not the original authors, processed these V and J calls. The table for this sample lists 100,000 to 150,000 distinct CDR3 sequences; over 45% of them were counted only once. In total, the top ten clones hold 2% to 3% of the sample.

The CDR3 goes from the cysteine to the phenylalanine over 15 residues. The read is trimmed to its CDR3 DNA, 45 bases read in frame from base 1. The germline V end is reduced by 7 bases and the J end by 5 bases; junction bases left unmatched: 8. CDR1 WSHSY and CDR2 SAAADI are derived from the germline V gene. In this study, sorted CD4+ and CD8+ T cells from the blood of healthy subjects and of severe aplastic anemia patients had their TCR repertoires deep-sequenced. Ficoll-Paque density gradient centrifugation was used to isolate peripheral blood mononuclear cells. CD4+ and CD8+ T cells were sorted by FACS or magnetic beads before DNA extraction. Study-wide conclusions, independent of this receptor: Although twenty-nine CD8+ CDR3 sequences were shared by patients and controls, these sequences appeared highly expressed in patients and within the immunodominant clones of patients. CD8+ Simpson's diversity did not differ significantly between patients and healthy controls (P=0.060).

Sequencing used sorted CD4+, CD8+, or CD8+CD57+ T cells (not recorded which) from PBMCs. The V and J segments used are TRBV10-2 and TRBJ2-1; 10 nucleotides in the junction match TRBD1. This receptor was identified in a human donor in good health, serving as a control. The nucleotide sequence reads TGCGCCAGCAACCTCGGACAGGGGGTCCACAATGAGCAGTTCTTC. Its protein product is CASNLGQGVHNEQFF.